Below are 29 T cell receptor beta chains sequenced from a single sample in a study of cytomegalovirus exposure and HLA in healthy donors. Primers included in the PCR were 60 Vbeta and 13 Jbeta primers. Assay used: immunoSEQ multiplex PCR; TCRdb lists only in-frame clones, some missing. The table has roughly 150,000 clones, more than 8% seen once; the top ten hold under 2%. Sequencing was carried out using PBMCs. These receptors were taken from a man between 50 and 59 years old in good health and CMV-seronegative.

J is TRBJ2-6 and V is TRBV5-1; possibly TRBD2 for D (5 bases). CDR1 is SGHRS, CDR2 YFSETQ, per germline. V lost 0 bases and J lost 0, with 7 bases in between. This CDR3 has 16 residues. The CDR3 region is CASSLVGSSGANVLTF. The CDR3 coding sequence is TGCGCCAGCAGCTTGGTGGGGAGCTCTGGGGCCAACGTCCTGACTTTC.

A few counts support this clone. The CDR3 region is CASSLEAGTLNTEAFF. As DNA, the CDR3 is TGCGCCAGCAGCTTGGAGGCAGGAACTCTAAACACTGAAGCTTTCTTT. The gene calls are TRBV5-1 and TRBJ1-1; D is undetermined. V lost 0 bases to trimming and J lost 2 bases, with 14 bases between them. The CDR3 sequence is 16 residues long. Germline V gene data show CDR1 as SGHRS and CDR2 as YFSETQ.

The chain recombines TRBV18 with TRBJ2-5; TRBD2 matches at 7 bases. CDR1 is KGHSH and CDR2 is LQKENI in the germline V gene. The CDR3 totals 15 residues. Trimming cost V 1 base and J 2 bases; bases outside gene matches: 4. The CDR3 DNA follows: TGTGCCAGCTCACCACAATGGGGGGGGCAAGAGACCCAGTACTTC. This sequence encodes CASSPQWGGQETQYF.

This clone was observed a few times. The DNA for the CDR3 is TGCGCCAGCAGCCTCTCCCCTAGCGGGAGGGGCGGGAGTGAGACCCAGTACTTC. It codes for CASSLSPSGRGGSETQYF. The J gene is TRBJ2-5, the V gene TRBV5-1, with TRBD2 matching over 12 bases. Per germline, CDR1 SGHRS and CDR2 YFSETQ. The CDR3 length is 18 residues. V shed 4 bases and J 5 bases; nucleotides not matched to a gene: 15.

As DNA, the CDR3 is TGTGCCAGCAGCTCCCTCGGGGGGGATGGCTACACCTTC. It yields the protein CASSSLGGDGYTF. The J gene is TRBJ1-2, the V gene TRBV7-9; TRBD1 might be the D (5 bases). Deletions cut 4 bases from V and 6 bases from J, with 12 bases between. This CDR3 spans 13 amino acids. CDR1 is SEHNR and CDR2 is FQNEAQ in the germline V gene (reference sequence).

In DNA form, the CDR3 reads TGCGCCAGCAGCCAGGGGGGACAGTTGAACACTGAAGCTTTCTTT. Residues: CASSQGGQLNTEAFF. The V call is TRBV5-1, the J call TRBJ1-1, with TRBD1 matching 7 bases. Unmatched junction bases numbered 6, after V lost 4 bases and J lost 0 bases. The V gene's germline CDR1 is SGHRS and CDR2 YFSETQ. There are 15 residues in the CDR3.

This clone was counted only a few times. CDR3 loop: CASYREGTDTQYF. CDR3 DNA sequence: TGCGCCAGCTACAGGGAAGGCACAGATACGCAGTATTTT. This chain connects TRBV10-2 to TRBJ2-3, with D possibly TRBD1 on 6 matching bases. This CDR3 contains 13 residues. Germline V gives CDR1 WSHSY, CDR2 SAAADI. Trimming removed 8 bases at V and 1 base at J, with 10 bases between.

The rearrangement links TRBV10-1 to TRBJ2-3; D is perhaps TRBD2 (6 bases). The germline CDR1 and CDR2 sequences are WNHNN and SYGVQD (reference sequence). V was clipped by 4 bases and J by 10 bases, with 18 bases between them. This CDR3 contains 14 residues. The CDR3 DNA reads as TGCGCCAGCAGTGGGAGGGTGGAGGGGCAGGCGCAGTATTTT. It yields the protein CASSGRVEGQAQYF.

The rearrangement uses TRBV21-1 and TRBJ2-7; the table's D call of TRBD2 was not tested on the DNA. TRBV21-1 is classified as a pseudogene. The CDR3 sequence is 15 residues long. The CDR3 loop is CASSKTRLSSYEQYF. The CDR3 nucleotides are TGTGCCAGCAGCAAAACACGACTGTCGTCCTACGAGCAGTACTTC.

The V and J genes are TRBV25-1 and TRBJ1-2, with 7 bases fitting TRBD1. V was pared by 4 bases and J by 4 bases, with 9 bases of the junction left unmatched. This CDR3 comprises 15 residues. Germline V gives CDR1 MGHDK, CDR2 SYGVNS. CDR3 nucleotides: TGTGCCAGCAGTGCCCTTACCCGGGACAGCTATGGCTACACCTTC. This codes for CASSALTRDSYGYTF.

Only a few counts were recorded for this clone. In nucleotides, the CDR3 is TGCGCCAGCAGCCGGACCAGCGGGGGTTACAATGAGCAGTTCTTC. Protein: CASSRTSGGYNEQFF. The chain couples TRBV10-2 to TRBJ2-1, with 8 bases that match TRBD2. The V gene's germline CDR1 is WSHSY and CDR2 SAAADI. J gave up 4 bases and V 6 bases, and 8 bases lay outside the gene matches. CDR3 length: 15 amino acids.

This sequence joins TRBV7-8 and TRBJ2-1; D gene uncertain. This CDR3 is 16 amino acids long. Germline CDR1 and CDR2: SGHVS and FQNEAQ. Between the trimmed V and J ends, which lost 1 base and 9 bases, there was a span of 19 bases. CDR3 in amino acids: CASSLVAALPRGEQFF. The CDR3 nucleotides read TGTGCCAGCAGCTTAGTGGCAGCCCTTCCGCGAGGTGAGCAGTTCTTC. The variable domain in full, with the rest retrieved from reference TRBV7-8 and TRBJ2-1, is GAGVSQSPRYKVAKRGQDVALRCDPISGHVSLFWYQQALGQGPEFLTYFQNEAQLDKSGLPSDRFFAERPEGSVSTLKIQRTQQEDSAVYLCASSLVAALPRGEQFFGPGTRLTVL.

The sample holds a few counts of this clone. V usage is TRBV15 and J usage is TRBJ2-7, with TRBD2 matching over 10 bases. Germline values: CDR1 LNHNV, CDR2 YYDKDF (reference sequence). Trimming at V came to 0 bases and at J to 2 bases, leaving 7 bases not matched to a gene. This CDR3 comprises 17 residues. CDR3 residues: CATSRDKSGTSAYEQYF. As DNA, the CDR3 is TGTGCCACCAGCAGAGATAAGAGCGGGACTAGCGCCTACGAGCAGTACTTC. The full variable domain, with the rest looked up from reference TRBV15 and TRBJ2-7, is DAMVIQNPRYQVTQFGKPVTLSCSQTLNHNVMYWYQQKSSQAPKLLFHYYDKDFNNEADTPDNFQSRRPNTSFCFLDIRSPGLGDTAMYLCATSRDKSGTSAYEQYFGPGTRLTVT.

This clone was seen more than once but under ten times. The chain is built from TRBV19 and TRBJ1-3; possible D gene TRBD1, 5 bases. Trimming removed 5 bases at V and 0 bases at J, with 11 bases between. Germline V lookup: CDR1 LNHDA, CDR2 SQIVND (reference sequence). The CDR3 has 15 residues. The chain's CDR3 is CASSDTGGSGNTIYF. CDR3 DNA: TGTGCCAGTAGTGATACAGGCGGCTCTGGAAACACCATATATTTT. Complete variable domain (other parts from reference TRBV19 and TRBJ1-3): DGGITQSPKYLFRKEGQNVTLSCEQNLNHDAMYWYRQDPGQGLRLIYYSQIVNDFQKGDIAEGYSVSREKKESFPLTVTSAQKNPTAFYLCASSDTGGSGNTIYFGEGSWLTVV.

This clone was observed a few times. The chain combines TRBV14 with TRBJ2-3, with 8 bases matching TRBD1. The length of the CDR3 is 14 residues. Trimming removed 1 base from V and 7 bases from J; junction bases left unmatched: 4. Germline V gene sequence: CDR1 SGHDN, CDR2 FVKESK. This CDR3 reads CASSQVQGANTQYF. The CDR3 coding sequence is TGTGCCAGCAGCCAAGTCCAGGGGGCAAATACGCAGTATTTT.

V gene TRBV4-1 combines with J gene TRBJ1-5, with 11 bases aligning to TRBD1. The CDR3 is made up of 16 amino acids. V was clipped by 5 bases and J by 3 bases; unmatched bases: 6. Germline V lookup: CDR1 MGHRA, CDR2 YSYEKL. The CDR3 spells CASSARDRGTNQPQHF. As DNA, the CDR3 is TGCGCCAGCAGCGCCCGGGACAGGGGGACCAATCAGCCCCAGCATTTT.

This clone has just a few counts. The J gene is TRBJ2-7, the V gene TRBV10-1; the D is unclear. The CDR3 extends over 12 amino acids. Germline lookup yields CDR1 WNHNN and CDR2 SYGVQD (reference sequence). Trimming stripped 3 bases from V and 6 bases from J, with 9 bases between. The DNA of the CDR3 is TGCGCCAGCAGTGATCGTCTAGGCGAGCAGTACTTC. It encodes CASSDRLGEQYF.

Only a few counts were recorded for this clone. V usage is TRBV6-6 and J usage is TRBJ1-5; 8 positions match TRBD1. This CDR3 comprises 13 residues. Germline V gene data show CDR1 as MNHNY and CDR2 as SVGAGI (reference sequence). V gave up 6 bases and J gave up 6 bases; unmatched junction bases: 4. The CDR3 is CASSGQGRQPQHF. CDR3 in DNA: TGTGCCAGCAGCGGACAGGGTCGTCAGCCCCAGCATTTT.

This clone was counted a few times. The CDR3 spells CASSSTGTGVYEQYF. The CDR3 DNA reads TGTGCCAGCAGTTCCACCGGGACAGGCGTTTACGAGCAGTACTTC. The chain employs TRBV6-5 and TRBJ2-7; 8 nucleotides match TRBD1. The CDR3 spans 15 residues. J lost 4 bases, V lost 4 bases, and 9 bases had no gene match. Germline CDR1 and CDR2: MNHEY and SVGAGI.

The chain joins TRBV7-9 to TRBJ2-4, with TRBD2 as a possible D gene (5 bases). Germline assignment: CDR1 SEHNR and CDR2 FQNEAQ (reference sequence). V lost 1 base to trimming and J lost 12 bases, with 13 bases between them. The CDR3 runs 13 residues. CDR3 DNA sequence: TGTGCCAGCAGCTTAGGAGGGCTAGACCGTCAGTACTTC. This gives the protein CASSLGGLDRQYF. The entire variable domain, with the rest obtained from reference TRBV7-9 and TRBJ2-4, is as follows: DTGVSQNPRHKITKRGQNVTFRCDPISEHNRLYWYRQTLGQGPEFLTYFQNEAQLEKSRLLSDRFSAERPKGSFSTLEIQRTEQGDSAMYLCASSLGGLDRQYFGAGTRLSVL.

This clone has more than one count but fewer than ten. This chain links TRBV27 with TRBJ2-1, with 8 bases identical to TRBD2. Germline values: CDR1 MNHEY, CDR2 SMNVEV (reference sequence). The CDR3 consists of 16 residues. J gave up 9 bases and V 5 bases, and 15 bases lay outside the gene matches. The CDR3: CASSPRGGREVGEQFF. CDR3 DNA sequence: TGTGCCAGCAGTCCCCGGGGGGGGCGGGAGGTGGGTGAGCAGTTCTTC.

This clone was recorded a few times. The rearrangement joins TRBV19 to TRBJ1-4; D not certain. Germline V gene sequence: CDR1 LNHDA, CDR2 SQIVND (reference sequence). V was pared by 5 bases and J by 0 bases, with 7 bases between. This CDR3 comprises 14 residues. CDR3: CASSFQATNEKLFF. CDR3 bases: TGTGCCAGTAGTTTTCAGGCAACTAATGAAAAACTGTTTTTT.

This clone was counted a few times. The chain employs TRBV4-2 and TRBJ2-7; 10 nucleotides match TRBD2. Germline CDR1 LGHNA, CDR2 YNFKEQ. V trimming: 1 base; J trimming: 5 bases; junction bases outside the gene matches: 5. The CDR3 is 15 amino acids. The CDR3 loop is CASSQAWSGRDEQYF. CDR3 DNA: TGTGCCAGCAGCCAAGCATGGAGCGGGAGGGACGAGCAGTACTTC.

Turning to this clone: The junction differs from germline at one of its ends, possibly a read error. The chain carries TRBV27 and TRBJ1-2; tentative D call: TRBD1 (6 bases). Germline V CDR1 and CDR2: MNHEY, SMNVEV (reference sequence). The CDR3 is made up of 14 amino acids. In DNA form, the CDR3 reads TGTGCCAGCAGAACCATTGGGGGCAACTATGGCTACCCCTTC. Translating it yields CASRTIGGNYGYPF.

This clone has only a few counts. The CDR3 loop reads CASSFTGTGGANEQFF. The DNA of the CDR3 is TGCGCCAGCAGCTTCACCGGGACAGGGGGGGCGAATGAGCAGTTCTTC. The chain uses TRBV5-1 and TRBJ2-1; TRBD1 aligns across 11 bases. V gave up 2 bases and J gave up 7 bases; unmatched junction bases: 8. The CDR3 has 16 amino acids. CDR1 and CDR2 from the germline V gene are SGHRS and YFSETQ.

This clone was seen a handful of times. The chain combines TRBV19 with TRBJ1-5; possibly TRBD1 for D (5 bases). The CDR3 consists of 15 residues. Germline values: CDR1 LNHDA, CDR2 SQIVND (reference sequence). V dropped 8 bases and J dropped 1 base, with 15 bases sitting between them. The CDR3 DNA sequence: TGTGCCAGTCGTAGGGGCCCCAGCAGCAATCAGCCCCAGCATTTT. Translation: CASRRGPSSNQPQHF.

The CDR3 DNA follows: TGTGCCTCTTCGGCCGGGACAGGGTTTGCCCACGAGCAGTACTTC. This gives the protein CASSAGTGFAHEQYF. V and J are TRBV30 and TRBJ2-7; the match to TRBD1 covers 9 bases. CDR1 and CDR2 (germline): GTSNPN, SVGIG (reference sequence). CDR3 length: 15 residues. J was trimmed by 5 bases and V by 7 bases; bases with no gene match: 15.

V usage is TRBV5-1 and J usage is TRBJ2-3, with TRBD2 matching over 8 bases. The V and J ends lost 1 base and 0 bases, in that order; junction bases with no gene match: 4. Germline CDR1 reads SGHRS; CDR2 reads YFSETQ. The CDR3 sequence is 16 residues long. CDR3 residues: CASSLTLAGSTDTQYF. CDR3 nucleotide sequence: TGCGCCAGCAGCTTGACCTTAGCGGGAAGCACAGATACGCAGTATTTT.

In this sample, this clone turned up a few times. The V and J genes are TRBV4-2 and TRBJ2-1; 7 bases map to TRBD2. J was trimmed by 4 bases and V by 7 bases; bases with no gene match: 13. The CDR3 has 16 residues. Per the germline V gene, CDR1 is LGHNA and CDR2 is YNFKEQ. The CDR3 spells CASKTRAGRGYNEQFF. DNA of the CDR3: TGTGCCAGCAAAACGAGAGCGGGGAGGGGTTACAATGAGCAGTTCTTC.